This paragraph reports one T cell receptor (beta chain). These data are taken from a study of blood T cell repertoires in COVID-19. Study details: There were acute and convalescent COVID-19 samples, and they came from the United States, Italy and Spain. T cells, B-cell-depleted T cells, or PBMCs provided the cDNA or gDNA that served as material.

CDR1 is MDHEN and CDR2 is SYDVKM in the germline V gene. The CDR3 consists of 13 residues. Trimming left V 8 bases short and J 9 bases short, with 17 bases between. Original processing methods: Nucleated cell number was recorded as an estimate derived from reference gene primer amplification. The data were produced by immunoSEQ multiplex PCR, yet TCRdb's version contains in-frame clones alone and is incomplete. The V and J calls and clone size were taken over from that table, and D and trimming were inferred from the DNA. The sample holds 100,000 or so clones; 80% to 90% are singletons and the top ten take 5%.

This receptor was identified in a human donor in a cohort sampled during active COVID-19. Sequenced input: peripheral blood. This sequence joins TRBV28 and TRBJ2-1; D possibly corresponds to TRBD2 (6 bases). CDR3 sequence: CASSEGTGGEQFF. In nucleotides, the CDR3 is TGTGCCAGCTCGGAGGGGACCGGGGGTGAGCAGTTCTTC.